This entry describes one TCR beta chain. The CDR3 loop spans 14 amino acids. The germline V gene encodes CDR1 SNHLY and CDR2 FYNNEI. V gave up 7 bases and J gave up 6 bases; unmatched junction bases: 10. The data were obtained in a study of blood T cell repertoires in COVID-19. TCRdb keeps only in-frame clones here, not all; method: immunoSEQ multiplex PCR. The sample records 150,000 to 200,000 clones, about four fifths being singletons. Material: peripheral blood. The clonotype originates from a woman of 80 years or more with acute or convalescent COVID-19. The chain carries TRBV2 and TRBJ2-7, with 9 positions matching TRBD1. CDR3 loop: CASKADRGIGEQYF. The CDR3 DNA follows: TGTGCCAGCAAAGCGGACAGGGGTATAGGCGAGCAGTACTTC.